The T cell receptor beta chain described here comes from a study of cytomegalovirus exposure and HLA in healthy donors. Background on the study: Out of roughly 200 million T cells, an earlier analysis found some 120 million unique TCR beta sequences in total.

The primer mix had 60 Vbeta and 13 Jbeta primers. Assay used: immunoSEQ multiplex PCR; TCRdb lists only in-frame clones, some missing. Of approximately 35,000 clones in the sample, roughly 67% were seen once. With respect to this clone: Antigen specificity is unknown.

Points from the study as a whole: Exclusion as indistinguishable affected some V segments, including TRBV6-2 and TRBV6-3. Among TCR beta chains of equal frequency, HLA-associated ones were more clonally expanded in a later analysis.

The CDR3 runs to 15 residues. CDR1 is SGHDN and CDR2 is FVKESK in the germline V gene. V shed 4 bases, J shed 2 bases, and the junction held 4 bases outside the gene matches. The receptor's source is a man aged 40-50 years in good health and CMV-seropositive. Input material: PBMCs. The gene calls are TRBV14 and TRBJ2-2; 7 bases align to TRBD2. The CDR3 protein is CASSRGTTNTGELFF. For the CDR3, the DNA is TGTGCCAGCAGCCGCGGGACTACCAACACCGGGGAGCTGTTTTTT.